This T cell receptor (beta chain) was identified in a study of blood T cell repertoires in COVID-19 (dated by TCRdb to 2018 to 2021). Regarding the complete study: Samples from collaborators originated in the United States, Italy and Spain and spanned both the acute and convalescent phases of COVID-19. The prospective study material was composed of cDNA or gDNA derived from T cells, B-cell-depleted T cells, or PBMCs. Subjects who had been exposed to COVID-19, were actively infected with it, or had recovered from it provided the deeply sampled blood TCRbeta repertoires that made up the dataset. The repertoires were released in a freely available public database intended as a resource for research on the immune response to SARS-CoV-2. Samples were obtained from the ongoing ImmuneRACE study (first 160 participants) and from some 1,300 subjects provided by 6 global collaborators. The sample metadata nearly always contained a de-identified subject ID, COVID-19 status, age in years and sex. Where available, HLA class I and class II types were taken from metadata supplied by the sample provider and were not determined by assay-based typing. Overall study outcomes, separate from this receptor: The amount of clinical and demographic metadata varied by source and participant and was provided uncurated.

TCRbeta CDR3 regions were amplified from genomic DNA by means of the immunoSEQ Assay, a bias-controlled multiplex PCR. As for the authors' bioinformatics: The number of nucleated cells in each sample was estimated from the amplification of reference gene primers within the assay. To quantify the absolute abundance of each unique TCRbeta CDR3 rearrangement, sequence reads were collapsed and filtered. Productive Simpson clonality was computed per sample as the square root of Simpson's diversity index over productive rearrangements. The immuneACCESS repertoire file appears here via TCRdb, limited to in-frame rearrangements. These files lack a portion of the clones; in checked studies, under half of the deficit traces to unresolved V genes, and the cause of the others is not known. V and J calls and clone size follow that table, whereas D and trimming were derived from the DNA. The sample yields under 50,000 clones; more than 75% were counted once. The top ten clones comprise under 20% of the sample.

A remark on this clone: The clone's antigen remains unknown. No base-level quality is on record; no much larger clone is a single base apart.

Each collaborating institution followed its own protocols to collect whole blood in K2EDTA tubes. For TCRbeta analysis, collaborators shipped samples as frozen whole blood, isolated PBMCs, or DNA extracted from either of those sample types. The germline V gene yields SNHLY for CDR1 and FYNNEI for CDR2. Including cysteine and phenylalanine, the CDR3 has 14 amino acids. The entry retains the CDR3 DNA only, 42 bases that are in frame from base 1. V lost 8 bases and J lost 3 bases, and the count of bases not matched to a germline gene is 5. The sequenced sample consisted of peripheral blood. The clonotype was recovered from a man between 70 and 80 years old with active COVID-19. Recombination connected TRBV2 to TRBJ2-2, with TRBD2 matching 8 junction bases. CDR3 region: CASRTLADTGELFF. The bases are TGTGCCAGCCGGACACTAGCGGACACCGGGGAGCTGTTTTTT.